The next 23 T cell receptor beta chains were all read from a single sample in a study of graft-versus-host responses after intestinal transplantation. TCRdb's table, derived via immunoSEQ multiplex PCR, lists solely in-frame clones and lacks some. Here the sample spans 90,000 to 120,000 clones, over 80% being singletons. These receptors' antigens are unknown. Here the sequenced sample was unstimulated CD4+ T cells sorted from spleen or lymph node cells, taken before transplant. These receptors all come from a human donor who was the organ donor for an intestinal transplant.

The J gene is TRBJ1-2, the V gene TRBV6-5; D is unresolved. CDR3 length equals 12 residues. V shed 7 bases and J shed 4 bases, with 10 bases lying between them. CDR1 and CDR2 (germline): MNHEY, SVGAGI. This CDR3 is CASMRKTYGYTF. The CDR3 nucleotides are TGTGCCAGCATGCGAAAGACCTATGGCTACACCTTC.

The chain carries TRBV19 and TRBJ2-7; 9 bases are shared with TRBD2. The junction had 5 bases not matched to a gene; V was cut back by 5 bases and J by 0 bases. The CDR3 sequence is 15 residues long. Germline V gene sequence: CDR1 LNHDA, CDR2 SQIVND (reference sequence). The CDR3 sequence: CASSLAGPSSYEQYF. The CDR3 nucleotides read TGTGCCAGTAGTCTAGCGGGGCCAAGCTCCTACGAGCAGTACTTC. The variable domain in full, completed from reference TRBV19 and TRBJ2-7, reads DGGITQSPKYLFRKEGQNVTLSCEQNLNHDAMYWYRQDPGQGLRLIYYSQIVNDFQKGDIAEGYSVSREKKESFPLTVTSAQKNPTAFYLCASSLAGPSSYEQYFGPGTRLTVT.

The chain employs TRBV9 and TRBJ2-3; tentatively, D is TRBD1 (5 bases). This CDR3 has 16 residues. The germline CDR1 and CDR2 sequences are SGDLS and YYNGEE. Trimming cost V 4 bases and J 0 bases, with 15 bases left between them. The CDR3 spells CASSSLQGRSTDTQYF. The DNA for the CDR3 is TGTGCCAGCAGCTCTCTCCAGGGTCGGAGCACAGATACGCAGTATTTT.

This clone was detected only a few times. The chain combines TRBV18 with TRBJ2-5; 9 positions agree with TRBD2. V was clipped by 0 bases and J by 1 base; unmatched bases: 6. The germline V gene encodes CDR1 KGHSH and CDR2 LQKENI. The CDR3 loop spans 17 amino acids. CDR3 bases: TGTGCCAGCTCACCACCGCCGACTAGCGGACCCCAAGAGACCCAGTACTTC. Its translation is CASSPPPTSGPQETQYF.

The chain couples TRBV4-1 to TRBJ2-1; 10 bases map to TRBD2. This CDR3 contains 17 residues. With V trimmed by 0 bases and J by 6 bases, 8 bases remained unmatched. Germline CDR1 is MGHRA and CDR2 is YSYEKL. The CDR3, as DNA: TGCGCCAGCAGCCAAGAAACTCTAGCGGGAGCGGGCAATGAGCAGTTCTTC. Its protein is CASSQETLAGAGNEQFF.

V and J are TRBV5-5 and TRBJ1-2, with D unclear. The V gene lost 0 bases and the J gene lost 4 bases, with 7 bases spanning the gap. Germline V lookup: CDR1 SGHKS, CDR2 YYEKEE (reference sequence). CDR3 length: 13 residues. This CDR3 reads CASSLEAGYGYTF. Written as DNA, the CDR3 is TGTGCCAGCAGCTTGGAGGCGGGCTATGGCTACACCTTC.

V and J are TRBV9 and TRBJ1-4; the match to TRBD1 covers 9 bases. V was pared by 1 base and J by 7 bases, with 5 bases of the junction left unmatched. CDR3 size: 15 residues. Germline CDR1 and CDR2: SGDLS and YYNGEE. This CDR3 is CASSVTGGWVEKLFF. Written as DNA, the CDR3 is TGTGCCAGCAGCGTAACAGGGGGCTGGGTTGAAAAACTGTTTTTT.

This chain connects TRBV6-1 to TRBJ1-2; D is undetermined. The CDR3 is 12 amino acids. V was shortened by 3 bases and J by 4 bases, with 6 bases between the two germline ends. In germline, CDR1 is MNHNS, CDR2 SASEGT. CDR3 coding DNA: TGTGCCAGCAGTGACAATACCTATGGCTACACCTTC. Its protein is CASSDNTYGYTF.

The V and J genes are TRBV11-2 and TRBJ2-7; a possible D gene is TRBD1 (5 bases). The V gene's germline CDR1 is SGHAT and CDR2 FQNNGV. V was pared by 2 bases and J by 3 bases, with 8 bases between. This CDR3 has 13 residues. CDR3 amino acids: CASSLIGVYEQYF. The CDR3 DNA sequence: TGTGCCAGCAGCTTAATAGGGGTCTACGAGCAGTACTTC.

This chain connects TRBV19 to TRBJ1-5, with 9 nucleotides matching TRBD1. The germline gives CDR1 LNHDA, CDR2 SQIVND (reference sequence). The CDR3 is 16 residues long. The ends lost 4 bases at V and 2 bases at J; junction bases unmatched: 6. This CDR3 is CASSTTGGKGNQPQHF. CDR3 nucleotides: TGTGCCAGTAGTACCACAGGGGGCAAGGGCAATCAGCCCCAGCATTTT.

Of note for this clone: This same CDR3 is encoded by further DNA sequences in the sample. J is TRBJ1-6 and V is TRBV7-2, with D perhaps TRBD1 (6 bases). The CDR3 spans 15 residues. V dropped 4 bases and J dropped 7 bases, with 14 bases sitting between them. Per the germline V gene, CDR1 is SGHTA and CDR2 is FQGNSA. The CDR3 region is CASSSRTEKNSPLHF. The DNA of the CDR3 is TGTGCCAGCAGCTCAAGGACAGAAAAAAATTCACCCCTCCACTTT.

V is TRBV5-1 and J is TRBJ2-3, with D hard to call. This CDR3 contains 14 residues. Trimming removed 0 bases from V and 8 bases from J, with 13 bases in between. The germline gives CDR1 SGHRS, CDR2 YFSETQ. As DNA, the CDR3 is TGCGCCAGCAGCTTGGGAAACCTATATAGTACGCAGTATTTT. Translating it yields CASSLGNLYSTQYF.

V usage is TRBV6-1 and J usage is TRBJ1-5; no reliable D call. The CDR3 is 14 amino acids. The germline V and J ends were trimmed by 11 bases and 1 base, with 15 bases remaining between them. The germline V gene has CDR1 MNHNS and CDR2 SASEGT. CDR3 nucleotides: TGTGCCTCCTACCCCGCAGGAAGCAATCAGCCCCAGCATTTT. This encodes CASYPAGSNQPQHF.

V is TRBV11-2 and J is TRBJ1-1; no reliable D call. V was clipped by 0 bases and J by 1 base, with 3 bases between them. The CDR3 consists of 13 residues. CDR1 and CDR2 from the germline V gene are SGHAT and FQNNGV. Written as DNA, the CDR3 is TGTGCCAGCAGCTTAGATGAGAACACTGAAGCTTTCTTT. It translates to CASSLDENTEAFF.

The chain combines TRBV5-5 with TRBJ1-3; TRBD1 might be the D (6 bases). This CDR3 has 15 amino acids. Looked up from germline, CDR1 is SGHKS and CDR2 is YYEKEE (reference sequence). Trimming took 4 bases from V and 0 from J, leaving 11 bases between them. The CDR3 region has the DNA TGTGCCAGCAGCCCCGACAGGATCTCTGGAAACACCATATATTTT. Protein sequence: CASSPDRISGNTIYF.

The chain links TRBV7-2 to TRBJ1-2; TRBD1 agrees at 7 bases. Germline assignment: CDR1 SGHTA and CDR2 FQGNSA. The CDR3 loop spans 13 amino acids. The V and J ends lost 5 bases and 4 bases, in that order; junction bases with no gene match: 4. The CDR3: CASSGQVFYGYTF. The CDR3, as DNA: TGTGCCAGCAGCGGACAGGTGTTCTATGGCTACACCTTC.

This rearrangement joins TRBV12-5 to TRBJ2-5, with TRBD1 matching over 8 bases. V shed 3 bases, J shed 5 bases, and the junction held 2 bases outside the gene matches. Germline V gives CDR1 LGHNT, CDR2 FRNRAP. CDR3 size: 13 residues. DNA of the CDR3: TGTGCTAGTGGTTTCGGGACAGGTGAGACCCAGTACTTC. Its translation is CASGFGTGETQYF.

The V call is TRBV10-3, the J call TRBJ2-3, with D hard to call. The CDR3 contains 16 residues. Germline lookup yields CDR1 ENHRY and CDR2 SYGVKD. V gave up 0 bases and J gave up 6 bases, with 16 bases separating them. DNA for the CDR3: TGTGCCATCAGTGAGTCCCAGGCCTCAAGATATGATACGCAGTATTTT. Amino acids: CAISESQASRYDTQYF.

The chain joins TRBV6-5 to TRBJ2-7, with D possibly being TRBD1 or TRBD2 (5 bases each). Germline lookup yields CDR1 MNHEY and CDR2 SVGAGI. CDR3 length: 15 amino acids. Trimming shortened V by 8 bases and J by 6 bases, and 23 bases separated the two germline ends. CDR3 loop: CASGAGPLGGVEQYF. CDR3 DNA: TGTGCCAGCGGGGCTGGCCCCCTAGGAGGCGTCGAGCAGTACTTC.

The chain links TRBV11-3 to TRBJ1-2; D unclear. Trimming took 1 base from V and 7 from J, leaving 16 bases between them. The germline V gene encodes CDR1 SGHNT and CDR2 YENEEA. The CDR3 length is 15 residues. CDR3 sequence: CASSLVSGPLGGYTF. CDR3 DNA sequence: TGTGCCAGCAGCTTAGTCTCCGGGCCCCTCGGTGGCTACACCTTC.

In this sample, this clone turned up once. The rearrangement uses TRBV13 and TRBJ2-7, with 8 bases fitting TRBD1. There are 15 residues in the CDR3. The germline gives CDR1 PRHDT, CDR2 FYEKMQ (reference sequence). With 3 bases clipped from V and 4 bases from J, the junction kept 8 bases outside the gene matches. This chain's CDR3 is CASSLRRQGRYEQYF. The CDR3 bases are TGTGCCAGCAGCTTGAGGAGACAGGGGAGGTACGAGCAGTACTTC. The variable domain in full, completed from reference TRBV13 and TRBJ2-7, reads AAGVIQSPRHLIKEKRETATLKCYPIPRHDTVYWYQQGPGQDPQFLISFYEKMQSDKGSIPDRFSAQQFSDYHSELNMSSLELGDSALYFCASSLRRQGRYEQYFGPGTRLTVT.

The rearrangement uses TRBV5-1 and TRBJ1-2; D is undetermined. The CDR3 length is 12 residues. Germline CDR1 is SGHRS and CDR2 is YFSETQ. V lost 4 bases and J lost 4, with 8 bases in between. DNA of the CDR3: TGCGCCAGCAGCGCCGAGAGCTATGGCTACACCTTC. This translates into CASSAESYGYTF. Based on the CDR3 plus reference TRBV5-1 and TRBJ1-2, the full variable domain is KAGVTQTPRYLIKTRGQQVTLSCSPISGHRSVSWYQQTPGQGLQFLFEYFSETQRNKGNFPGRFSGRQFSNSRSEMNVSTLELGDSALYLCASSAESYGYTFGSGTRLTVV.

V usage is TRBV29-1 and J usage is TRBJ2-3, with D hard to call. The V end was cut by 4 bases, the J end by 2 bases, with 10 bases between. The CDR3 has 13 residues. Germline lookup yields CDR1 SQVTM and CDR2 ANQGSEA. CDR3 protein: CSVVTYTTDTQYF. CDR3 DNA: TGCAGCGTTGTGACTTACACCACAGATACGCAGTATTTT.